These 21 T cell receptor beta chains share one sample of origin, sequenced in a study of T cell repertoires in cytomegalovirus infection. A single record per CDR3 protein comes from TCRdb applying MiXCR to the reads. The sample has approximately 730,000 distinct CDR3 sequences, around a third seen once. For these receptors, no antigen is known. The specimen was cultured PBMCs, collected from culture after CMV antigen stimulation. All receptors derive from a human donor in good health (CMV status not recorded). Some clones in this sample may be carry-over from other donors' samples.

As for this clonotype: Likely a read error: the CDR3 ends without its conserved phenylalanine or tryptophan. The rearrangement links TRBV7-8 to TRBJ2-1, with 8 nucleotides matching TRBD1. This CDR3 has 16 amino acids. Per the germline V gene, CDR1 is SGHVS and CDR2 is FQNEAQ. Trimming at V came to 1 base and at J to 6 bases, leaving 8 bases not matched to a gene. The DNA of the CDR3 is TGTGCCAGCAGCTTAGAGACAGGGGTATTACGCAATGAGCAGTTCCTC. It encodes CASSLETGVLRNEQFL.

V and J are TRBV20-1 and TRBJ2-7, with unresolved D. This CDR3 is built from 12 residues. Germline loops: CDR1 DFQATT, CDR2 SNEGSKA (reference sequence). The V end lost 3 bases, the J end lost 5 bases, and 11 bases lay between the germline ends. The CDR3 region has the DNA TGCAGTGCTAGTATCCTTGAGGACGAGCAGTACTTC. It specifies CSASILEDEQYF.

This clonotype was seen a handful of times. The chain is built from TRBV11-2 and TRBJ1-6, with D unclear. The CDR3 is made up of 16 amino acids. Germline V gene lookup returns CDR1 SGHAT and CDR2 FQNNGV. The V end lost 3 bases, the J end lost 5 bases, and 14 bases lay between the germline ends. CDR3 sequence reads: CASSFDEVLDNSPLHF. The CDR3 DNA reads as TGTGCCAGCAGCTTCGACGAAGTTCTCGATAATTCACCCCTCCACTTT. Full variable domain (missing parts from reference TRBV11-2 and TRBJ1-6): EAGVAQSPRYKIIEKRQSVAFWCNPISGHATLYWYQQILGQGPKLLIQFQNNGVVDDSQLPKDRFSAERLKGVDSTLKIQPAKLEDSAVYLCASSFDEVLDNSPLHFGNGTRLTVT.

The chain employs TRBV6-5 and TRBJ1-2, with D possibly being TRBD1 (5 bases). Germline assignment: CDR1 MNHEY and CDR2 SVGAGI. V dropped 5 bases and J dropped 0 bases, with 13 bases sitting between them. The CDR3 runs to 15 residues. The CDR3 sequence is CASSPRVGANYGYTF. The DNA of the CDR3 is TGTGCCAGCAGTCCCAGGGTTGGAGCTAACTATGGCTACACCTTC.

This sequence joins TRBV4-3 and TRBJ2-1, with 9 bases fitting TRBD2. This CDR3 is built from 17 residues. Germline lookup yields CDR1 LGHNA and CDR2 YSLEER. The V and J ends lost 1 base and 7 bases, in that order; junction bases with no gene match: 11. The CDR3 loop reads CASSQGWGGRVANEQFF. In DNA form, the CDR3 reads TGCGCCAGCAGCCAAGGATGGGGCGGGAGGGTGGCTAATGAGCAGTTCTTC.

The gene calls are TRBV5-1 and TRBJ1-1; D possibly corresponds to TRBD1 (5 bases). The CDR3 sequence is 14 residues long. Looked up from germline, CDR1 is SGHRS and CDR2 is YFSETQ. Trimming took 4 bases from V and 4 from J, leaving 14 bases between them. CDR3 nucleotides: TGCGCCAGCAGCCGAGAGGGCGGGGGCACTGAAGCTTTCTTT. This codes for CASSREGGGTEAFF.

This chain connects TRBV7-9 to TRBJ2-7, with a tentative D call TRBD1 (6 bases). The V end was cut by 7 bases, the J end by 0 bases, with 13 bases between. Per the germline V gene, CDR1 is SEHNR and CDR2 is FQNEAQ (reference sequence). This CDR3 has 14 amino acids. CDR3 sequence (DNA): TGTGCCAGCAACCAACAGGGCCCCTCCTACGAGCAGTACTTC. Protein: CASNQQGPSYEQYF.

This clonotype was seen more than once but under ten times. The chain recombines TRBV12-3 or TRBV12-4 with TRBJ1-1; possibly TRBD1 for D (5 bases). The CDR3 runs 13 residues. Trimming took off 2 bases at V and 7 bases at J, with 11 bases between the two ends. The chain's CDR3 is CASSLSRDGEAFF. The CDR3 coding sequence is TGTGCCAGCAGTTTATCCCGGGACGGTGAAGCTTTCTTT.

The J gene is TRBJ2-1, the V gene TRBV7-2; no definite D call. CDR1 is SGHTA and CDR2 is FQGNSA in the germline V gene. Trimming shortened V by 2 bases and J by 5 bases, and 10 bases separated the two germline ends. There are 14 residues in the CDR3. CDR3 in amino acids: CASSLSVSNNEQFF. For the CDR3, the DNA is TGTGCCAGCAGCTTATCGGTCAGTAACAATGAGCAGTTCTTC.

V gene TRBV27 combines with J gene TRBJ2-1; 9 bases align to TRBD1. V was clipped by 5 bases and J by 6 bases; unmatched bases: 11. This CDR3 region has 16 residues. Germline V gene lookup returns CDR1 MNHEY and CDR2 SMNVEV (reference sequence). The CDR3 here is CASSPLGQGSSNEQFF. The CDR3 DNA is TGTGCCAGCAGTCCCCTGGGACAGGGTAGTAGCAATGAGCAGTTCTTC.

The table lists this clonotype with a few counts. This rearrangement joins TRBV28 to TRBJ2-3, with 7 bases identical to TRBD1. Trimming removed 6 bases from V and 1 base from J; junction bases left unmatched: 7. This CDR3 region has 15 residues. The germline V gene has CDR1 MDHEN and CDR2 SYDVKM. CDR3 nucleotide sequence: TGTGCCAGCAGCCGGGACAGACGCGGCACAGATACGCAGTATTTT. Translating gives CASSRDRRGTDTQYF.

The rearrangement joins TRBV6-5 to TRBJ2-3, with D perhaps TRBD2 (5 bases). The CDR3 loop spans 14 amino acids. V was trimmed by 8 bases and J by 2 bases, leaving 14 bases between them. CDR1 and CDR2 from the germline V gene are MNHEY and SVGAGI. The CDR3 reads CASAAGRATDTQYF. CDR3 coding DNA: TGTGCCAGCGCGGCGGGCCGGGCCACAGATACGCAGTATTTT.

The table lists this clonotype with many counts. The chain uses TRBV7-2 and TRBJ2-5, with 9 bases fitting TRBD2. Germline loops: CDR1 SGHTA, CDR2 FQGNSA. J gave up 0 bases and V 3 bases, and 11 bases lay outside the gene matches. CDR3 length equals 18 residues. The CDR3 bases are TGTGCCAGCAGCTTTAAAACTAGCGGGTCGGCCTACCAAGAGACCCAGTACTTC. Residues: CASSFKTSGSAYQETQYF.

J is TRBJ2-2 and V is TRBV4-3, with 11 nucleotides matching TRBD2. V shed 1 base, J shed 4 bases, and the junction held 5 bases outside the gene matches. The CDR3 runs to 17 residues. Looked up from germline, CDR1 is LGHNA and CDR2 is YSLEER. CDR3 sequence (DNA): TGCGCCAGCAGCCAAGTAGCGGGAGGGCCCGGCACCGGGGAGCTGTTTTTT. Translated: CASSQVAGGPGTGELFF.

V and J are TRBV27 and TRBJ1-5; D may be TRBD1 (5 bases). The CDR3 runs to 15 residues. Germline lookup yields CDR1 MNHEY and CDR2 SMNVEV (reference sequence). V was shortened by 5 bases and J by 2 bases, with 13 bases between the two germline ends. The CDR3 region is CASSLDRPGNQPQHF. The CDR3, as DNA: TGTGCCAGCAGTCTTGACAGACCCGGCAATCAGCCCCAGCATTTT.

CDR3 amino acids: CATGWGRTEAFF. The DNA for the CDR3 is TGTGCCACCGGGTGGGGCCGGACTGAAGCTTTCTTT. V gene TRBV15 combines with J gene TRBJ1-1; D is possibly TRBD1 (5 bases). The germline CDR1 and CDR2 sequences are LNHNV and YYDKDF (reference sequence). The CDR3 runs 12 residues. Trimming took 8 bases from V and 5 from J, leaving 12 bases between them.

This clonotype was seen only a few times. V usage is TRBV15 and J usage is TRBJ2-1; D might be TRBD2 (5 bases). In germline, CDR1 is LNHNV, CDR2 YYDKDF (reference sequence). The length of the CDR3 is 14 residues. The ends were cut back, 1 base at V and 6 bases at J, with 10 bases in the middle. The DNA of the CDR3 is TGTGCCACCAGCAGAGTAAGAGGGTCCAATGAGCAGTTCTTC. Residues: CATSRVRGSNEQFF. The full variable domain, rest sourced from reference TRBV15 and TRBJ2-1, is DAMVIQNPRYQVTQFGKPVTLSCSQTLNHNVMYWYQQKSSQAPKLLFHYYDKDFNNEADTPDNFQSRRPNTSFCFLDIRSPGLGDTAMYLCATSRVRGSNEQFFGPGTRLTVL.

This clonotype was observed a few times. The chain is built from TRBV7-6 and TRBJ2-2; D unresolved. Germline CDR1 reads SGHVS; CDR2 reads FNYEAQ. V lost 1 base to trimming and J lost 6 bases, with 15 bases between them. The CDR3 has 16 amino acids. The CDR3 DNA reads TGTGCCAGCAGCTTAGGGTCTTCCTCGAGCGCCGGGGAGCTGTTTTTT. Protein: CASSLGSSSSAGELFF.

There are a few counts of this clonotype. The rearrangement joins TRBV7-2 to TRBJ2-1, with unresolved D. This CDR3 is 15 amino acids long. Germline-derived CDR1 and CDR2 are SGHTA and FQGNSA. V was pared by 4 bases and J by 0 bases, with 10 bases between. The CDR3: CASSSLGLSYNEQFF. As DNA, the CDR3 is TGTGCCAGCAGCTCCCTAGGGCTCTCCTACAATGAGCAGTTCTTC. Together with reference TRBV7-2 and TRBJ2-1, the CDR3 gives the full variable domain: GAGVSQSPSNKVTEKGKDVELRCDPISGHTALYWYRQSLGQGLEFLIYFQGNSAPDKSGLPSDRFSAERTGGSVSTLTIQRTQQEDSAVYLCASSSLGLSYNEQFFGPGTRLTVL.

This clonotype was recorded only once. The V and J genes are TRBV28 and TRBJ1-6; no reliable D call. CDR3 length: 15 amino acids. Germline CDR1 reads MDHEN; CDR2 reads SYDVKM. Trimming took off 5 bases at V and 9 bases at J, with 17 bases between the two ends. CDR3 DNA sequence: TGTGCCAGCAGTATCGAGGCCGGATTTGGTTCACCCCTCCACTTT. Translation gives CASSIEAGFGSPLHF.

This chain uses TRBV7-2 with TRBJ2-3, with 11 bases matching TRBD2. The CDR3 consists of 16 residues. The V segment lost 5 bases and the J segment 1 base; nucleotides outside the gene matches: 5. Germline V gene lookup returns CDR1 SGHTA and CDR2 FQGNSA. CDR3 sequence: CASSSRTSGRTDTQYF. CDR3 nucleotides: TGTGCCAGCAGCAGCAGGACTAGCGGGCGCACAGATACGCAGTATTTT.